The sequence of this TCR beta chain was determined in a study of T-cell reconstitution after alpha-beta-depleted transplantation in children. Unique molecular identifiers were incorporated when the TCRbeta library was constructed. One entry per CDR3 protein results from TCRdb running MiXCR on the PCR reads. In the table there are roughly 200,000 distinct CDR3 sequences, approximately 15% of which are singletons. Germline loops: CDR1 SGHRS, CDR2 YFSETQ. CDR3 length: 16 residues. In the case of this clonotype: Just one base apart from a much larger clone, this may be a read error.

The origin of this receptor is a human donor who donated a stem cell graft to a child with acute lymphoblastic leukemia. V usage is TRBV5-1 and J usage is TRBJ1-1; a possible D gene is TRBD1 (5 bases). Sequenced here: PBMCs from the stem cell graft donor, sampled from the stem cell graft. The CDR3 sequence is CVSSLIRDGMNTEAFF. DNA for the CDR3: TGCGTCAGCAGCTTGATTCGGGACGGCATGAACACTGAAGCTTTCTTT.